Below, 10 T cell receptor beta chains from the same sample are listed, as sequenced in a study of CD4 T cells in relation to SARS-CoV-2 and coronaviruses. Before the COVID-19 pandemic, during about 2011-2019, CD4+ T cells were taken from unexposed donors. Clones were read by immunoSEQ multiplex PCR, and TCRdb kept only the in-frame ones, dropping some. Seen here are about 68,000 clones, over 90% observed once, and the top ten hold around 0.21%. Sequencing was carried out using naive CD4+ T cells from PBMCs. Subset indicated: naive CD4+ T cells isolated by negative enrichment. These receptors came from a human donor in good health.

This rearrangement joins TRBV6-5 to TRBJ2-5; TRBD2 is a possible D gene (6 bases). Germline CDR1 and CDR2: MNHEY and SVGAGI. The length of the CDR3 is 13 residues. Trimming pared 2 bases from V and 5 bases from J, leaving 9 bases between. The CDR3 loop is CASSYTRGETQYF. The DNA for the CDR3 is TGTGCCAGCAGTTACACACGGGGGGAGACCCAGTACTTC.

This clone was found once. The chain joins TRBV7-9 to TRBJ1-5; D gene unclear. This CDR3 is built from 14 residues. Germline CDR1 is SEHNR and CDR2 is FQNEAQ (reference sequence). V was cut by 5 bases and J by 6 bases, with 14 bases left in between. CDR3 nucleotides: TGTGCCAGCAGCCGGTTCAGCGGGAGTCAGCCCCAGCATTTT. Protein sequence: CASSRFSGSQPQHF.

The chain recombines TRBV19 with TRBJ1-5, with 9 nucleotides matching TRBD1. Germline V gene sequence: CDR1 LNHDA, CDR2 SQIVND (reference sequence). V lost 6 bases to trimming and J lost 6 bases; unmatched junction nucleotides: 3. This CDR3 contains 13 residues. The CDR3 region has the DNA TGTGCCAGTAGCCACAGGGGGCTTCAGCCCCAGCATTTT. This translates into CASSHRGLQPQHF.

The gene calls are TRBV4-3 and TRBJ2-3; D possibly uses TRBD1 or TRBD2 (5 bases each). The germline CDR1 and CDR2 sequences are LGHNA and YSLEER. V was cut by 3 bases and J by 0 bases, with 13 bases left in between. The CDR3 loop spans 16 amino acids. CDR3 loop: CASSQTGTSSTDTQYF. The CDR3 nucleotides read TGCGCCAGCAGCCAGACCGGGACGTCTAGCACAGATACGCAGTATTTT.

V gene TRBV6-7 combines with J gene TRBJ1-4; 9 positions match TRBD1. TRBV6-7 carries the ORF label, with uncertain function. J lost 8 bases, V lost 5 bases, and 6 bases had no gene match. CDR3 length: 14 residues. CDR3 in DNA: TGTGCCAGCAGTCAGGGACAGGGTGGGGAAAAACTGTTTTTT. It codes for CASSQGQGGEKLFF.

The V gene is TRBV6-1, the J gene TRBJ1-1; no firm D call. The CDR3 covers 14 residues. The V gene lost 0 bases and the J gene lost 6 bases, with 11 bases spanning the gap. Per the germline V gene, CDR1 is MNHNS and CDR2 is SASEGT. The CDR3, as DNA: TGTGCCAGCAGTGAAGCCCGGGGAAGTGCTGAAGCTTTCTTT. Encoded protein: CASSEARGSAEAFF.

The chain employs TRBV7-9 and TRBJ2-7, with D perhaps matching TRBD1 (5 bases). V lost 2 bases to trimming and J lost 6 bases, with 14 bases between them. The CDR3 has 14 residues. CDR1 is SEHNR and CDR2 is FQNEAQ in the germline V gene (reference sequence). The CDR3 DNA reads TGTGCCAGCAGCTTAACCCAGGGTACGGTCGAGCAGTACTTC. It codes for CASSLTQGTVEQYF.

The chain employs TRBV5-1 and TRBJ1-5; D possibly corresponds to TRBD1 (6 bases). Per the germline V gene, CDR1 is SGHRS and CDR2 is YFSETQ. CDR3 size: 14 residues. Trimming removed 2 bases from V and 6 bases from J, with 12 bases in between. Here the CDR3 reads CASSLTGGGQPQHF. CDR3 in DNA: TGCGCCAGCAGCTTAACCGGGGGCGGTCAGCCCCAGCATTTT.

The V and J genes are TRBV5-4 and TRBJ1-4; a possible D gene is TRBD1 (5 bases). This CDR3 contains 16 residues. Germline V CDR1 and CDR2: SGHNT, YYREEE (reference sequence). The germline V and J ends were trimmed by 4 bases and 7 bases, with 20 bases remaining between them. CDR3 sequence (DNA): TGTGCCAGCAGCCCCGCAGACGGGGGGGTACCTGAAAAACTGTTTTTT. It specifies CASSPADGGVPEKLFF.

The CDR3 DNA reads as TGTGCCAGCAGCTCTAAAAGGCTTGAGGGCAACTATGGCTACACCTTC. Residues: CASSSKRLEGNYGYTF. V is TRBV5-6 and J is TRBJ1-2; the D is unclear. Germline V gives CDR1 SGHDT, CDR2 YYEEEE. CDR3 size: 16 residues. With 3 bases removed from V and 2 bases from J, the gap between germline ends came to 17 bases.